This T cell receptor beta chain stems from a study of blood T cell repertoires in COVID-19. The overall study: Material from acute and convalescent COVID-19 was sourced from the United States, Italy and Spain.

Original data processing: Nucleated cell number was recorded as an estimate derived from reference gene primer amplification. The method was immunoSEQ multiplex PCR; TCRdb's version includes in-frame clones alone and lacks a portion of them. The V and J calls and clone size are taken from that table; D and trimming were inferred from the DNA. Of around 270,000 clones listed, 86% are singletons. V gave up 3 bases and J gave up 5 bases; unmatched junction bases: 12. This CDR3 comprises 17 residues. Germline V gene lookup returns CDR1 MGHDK and CDR2 SYGVNS. This clonotype was sampled from a man aged 25-40 years with active or convalescent COVID-19. The chain combines TRBV25-1 with TRBJ2-1; 8 nucleotides align to TRBD2. The sequencing input was peripheral blood. This CDR3 is CASSERGSGVSDNEQFF. Here the CDR3 DNA reads TGTGCCAGCAGTGAGCGGGGTAGCGGGGTTTCGGACAATGAGCAGTTCTTC.